Listed here are 22 T cell receptor beta chains from one sample, sequenced in a study of post-analysis software for immune sequencing data. The library was made from cDNA and included unique molecular identifiers. TCRdb itself ran the PCR reads through MiXCR, one entry per CDR3 protein. The sample has approximately 770,000 distinct CDR3 sequences, under 60% seen once. These receptors lack a known antigen. Study results and limitations: Comparison of patients with controls showed roughly five TRBV segments more frequent in patients, TRBV5-6, TRBV5-1 and TRBV20-1 among them.

Sequenced: blood. The receptors here all came from a girl aged 5-17 years with multiple sclerosis.

This clonotype was seen only a few times. The chain links TRBV4-2 to TRBJ2-6, with TRBD1 as a possible D gene (6 bases). The V gene's germline CDR1 is LGHNA and CDR2 YNFKEQ. This CDR3 spans 18 amino acids. Trimming took 4 bases from V and 0 from J, leaving 16 bases between them. The CDR3 coding sequence is TGTGCCAGCAGCCGGATCGGGACATCCGACTCTGGGGCCAACGTCCTGACTTTC. The encoded protein is CASSRIGTSDSGANVLTF.

This clonotype was found a few times. V and J are TRBV5-1 and TRBJ2-5; TRBD1 agrees at 8 bases. The J call may be faulty, since TRBJ2-7 better matches the DNA end. The length of the CDR3 is 15 residues. In germline, CDR1 is SGHRS, CDR2 YFSETQ. The CDR3, as DNA: TGCGCCAGCAGCGCCGGTGTGGACAGGGCGGACGAGCAGTACTTC. Its protein is CASSAGVDRADEQYF.

The sample holds a few counts of this clonotype. The V and J genes are TRBV12-3 or TRBV12-4 and TRBJ2-1, with TRBD2 matching over 11 bases. The J segment lost 7 bases and the V segment lost 6 bases, leaving 11 bases of the junction unmatched. The CDR3 is 16 residues long. In nucleotides, the CDR3 is TGTGCCAGCAGGCCCCCCCCACTAGCGGGAGTGAATGAGCAGTTCTTC. Translated, it gives CASRPPPLAGVNEQFF.

This clonotype has just a few counts. The rearrangement uses TRBV7-6 and TRBJ2-3; TRBD1 matches at 7 bases. Germline V gene data show CDR1 as SGHVS and CDR2 as FNYEAQ. Unmatched junction bases numbered 5, after V lost 1 base and J lost 4 bases. The CDR3 runs 15 residues. CDR3 amino acids: CASSLGQGQADTQYF. The CDR3 DNA reads as TGTGCCAGCAGCTTAGGACAGGGTCAGGCAGATACGCAGTATTTT.

There are a few counts of this clonotype. The genes are TRBV2 and TRBJ2-7; D may be TRBD1 (6 bases). The length of the CDR3 is 13 residues. V gave up 7 bases and J gave up 3 bases, with 13 bases separating them. Germline V CDR1 and CDR2: SNHLY, FYNNEI. The CDR3 nucleotides are TGTGCCAGCACGAGGACAGAGTACTACGAGCAGTACTTC. Amino acids: CASTRTEYYEQYF.

This clonotype was seen only a few times. The chain couples TRBV6-2 or TRBV6-3 to TRBJ1-5; D remains unclear. Germline-derived CDR1 and CDR2 are MNHEY and SVGEGT. CDR3 length: 15 amino acids. With 2 bases removed from V and 0 bases from J, the gap between germline ends came to 8 bases. The CDR3 DNA sequence: TGTGCCAGCAGTTACGAAGGGTATAGCAATCAGCCCCAGCATTTT. It codes for CASSYEGYSNQPQHF.

The chain links TRBV28 to TRBJ2-7, with TRBD2 matching over 14 bases. The junction had 9 bases not matched to a gene; V was cut back by 5 bases and J by 0 bases. Germline CDR1 MDHEN, CDR2 SYDVKM. This CDR3 has 18 residues. The CDR3 nucleotides read TGTGCCAGCAGTCCCCCAGGACTAGCGGGAGGTCACTCCTACGAGCAGTACTTC. Translating it yields CASSPPGLAGGHSYEQYF.

The chain combines TRBV7-3 with TRBJ2-1; 9 bases align to TRBD2. The V gene's germline CDR1 is SGHTA and CDR2 FQGTGA. Unmatched junction bases numbered 6, after V lost 4 bases and J lost 2 bases. The CDR3 consists of 16 residues. The CDR3 nucleotides are TGTGCCAGCAGCTCATGGGGCGGGAGGGCCTACAATGAGCAGTTCTTC. Translation: CASSSWGGRAYNEQFF.

This chain joins TRBV6-5 and TRBJ1-2, with D possibly TRBD1 on 5 matching bases. There are 13 residues in the CDR3. Germline V gene data show CDR1 as MNHEY and CDR2 as SVGAGI. Trimming removed 2 bases from V and 7 bases from J, with 11 bases in between. CDR3 residues: CASSYRQWGGYTF. CDR3 sequence (DNA): TGTGCCAGCAGTTACAGACAGTGGGGTGGCTACACCTTC.

The chain recombines TRBV12-3 or TRBV12-4 with TRBJ2-7; TRBD1 agrees at 8 bases. After removal of 8 bases from V and 6 bases from J, the junction contained 6 bases not matched to a gene. This CDR3 region has 12 residues. CDR3 region: CASAKTGGEQYF. In DNA, the CDR3 is TGTGCCAGCGCCAAAACAGGGGGCGAGCAGTACTTC.

The CDR3 DNA is TGTGCCAGCAGCTTAACAGGGTCTAATGAAAAACTGTTTTTT. Translating gives CASSLTGSNEKLFF. The chain joins TRBV11-2 to TRBJ1-4; D might be TRBD1 (6 bases). CDR3 length equals 14 residues. The germline V and J ends were trimmed by 2 bases and 3 bases, with 7 bases remaining between them. CDR1 SGHAT and CDR2 FQNNGV come from the germline V gene. Complete variable domain (other parts from reference TRBV11-2 and TRBJ1-4): EAGVAQSPRYKIIEKRQSVAFWCNPISGHATLYWYQQILGQGPKLLIQFQNNGVVDDSQLPKDRFSAERLKGVDSTLKIQPAKLEDSAVYLCASSLTGSNEKLFFGSGTQLSVL.

A few counts support this clonotype. V and J are TRBV12-3 or TRBV12-4 and TRBJ2-1; maybe TRBD2 (5 bases). This CDR3 spans 14 amino acids. V lost 6 bases, J lost 0 bases, and 9 bases lay in between. CDR3 sequence: CASSEAGSYNEQFF. The CDR3 bases are TGTGCCAGCAGCGAGGCGGGCTCCTACAATGAGCAGTTCTTC.

Only a few counts were recorded for this clonotype. The CDR3 region is CASTTTYGYTF. In DNA form, the CDR3 reads TGTGCCAGCACCACGACGTATGGCTACACCTTC. J is TRBJ1-2 and V is TRBV28; no firm D call. With 7 bases removed from V and 5 bases from J, the gap between germline ends came to 8 bases. Germline V gene lookup returns CDR1 MDHEN and CDR2 SYDVKM. There are 11 residues in the CDR3.

The table lists this clonotype with a few counts. V usage is TRBV18 and J usage is TRBJ1-1; D is unresolved. V was clipped by 3 bases and J by 4 bases, with 15 bases between them. CDR3 length: 15 residues. CDR1 is KGHSH, CDR2 LQKENI, per germline. CDR3 DNA: TGTGCCAGCTCACCTGGTCCCTTATCCCCCACTGAAGCTTTCTTT. Translated: CASSPGPLSPTEAFF.

The chain links TRBV7-2 to TRBJ2-1; either TRBD1 or TRBD2 may fit D (5 bases each). V lost 0 bases and J 4 bases, leaving 10 bases between the germline ends. Germline V lookup: CDR1 SGHTA, CDR2 FQGNSA. The CDR3 is made up of 15 amino acids. The CDR3 DNA reads TGTGCCAGCAGCTTAGCAGGGACGGCTTACAATGAGCAGTTCTTC. Protein product: CASSLAGTAYNEQFF.

V usage is TRBV14 and J usage is TRBJ1-4; D is ambiguous. CDR1 and CDR2 from the germline V gene are SGHDN and FVKESK. Trimming took 1 base from V and 8 from J, leaving 14 bases between them. This CDR3 is built from 15 residues. CDR3 coding DNA: TGTGCCAGCAGCCAAGGTGGGAACCTGAGGGAAAAACTGTTTTTT. Translation gives CASSQGGNLREKLFF.

This clonotype was observed a few times. This chain connects TRBV3-1 to TRBJ2-1, with 9 bases aligning to TRBD2. This CDR3 is 17 amino acids long. V lost 4 bases and J lost 4; bases outside the gene matches: 11. Germline assignment: CDR1 LGHDT and CDR2 YNNKEL (reference sequence). The CDR3 sequence: CASSPRGAGGTYNEQFF. CDR3 DNA sequence: TGTGCCAGCAGCCCCCGGGGAGCGGGAGGTACGTACAATGAGCAGTTCTTC.

This chain connects TRBV9 to TRBJ2-4; a weak D match, TRBD1 (6 bases). The J call may be in error: the DNA end matches TRBJ2-7 better. The CDR3 totals 15 residues. Germline V gene sequence: CDR1 SGDLS, CDR2 YYNGEE. CDR3 nucleotide sequence: TGTGCCAGCAGCGTAGCTAATCAGGGGAGCGACGAGCAGTACTTC. It encodes CASSVANQGSDEQYF.

The CDR3 protein is CASSPEGGFAEAFF. The CDR3 DNA reads as TGTGCCAGCAGCCCGGAGGGAGGGTTCGCTGAAGCTTTCTTT. The V gene is TRBV12-3 or TRBV12-4, the J gene TRBJ1-1; D call uncertain. The CDR3 has 14 amino acids. V lost 6 bases, J lost 6 bases, and 17 bases lay in between.

The genes are TRBV6-1 and TRBJ2-4, with TRBD2 matching over 11 bases. There are 18 residues in the CDR3. The trim removed 3 bases at V and 0 bases at J, leaving 7 bases unmatched. Per the germline V gene, CDR1 is MNHNS and CDR2 is SASEGT. CDR3 nucleotide sequence: TGTGCCAGCAGTGATGGTCTAGCGGGAGGAGTAGCCAAAAACATTCAGTACTTC. It specifies CASSDGLAGGVAKNIQYF.

The chain uses TRBV12-3 or TRBV12-4 and TRBJ2-4; 9 nucleotides align to TRBD2. The CDR3 contains 16 residues. After removal of 5 bases from V and 9 bases from J, the junction contained 14 bases not matched to a gene. This CDR3 is CASSPPGLAALGIQYF. CDR3 sequence (DNA): TGTGCCAGCAGTCCTCCGGGACTAGCCGCCTTGGGCATTCAGTACTTC.

This sequence joins TRBV9 and TRBJ1-5; 7 bases map to TRBD1. The CDR3 totals 16 residues. Germline V gives CDR1 SGDLS, CDR2 YYNGEE. The junction had 10 bases not matched to a gene; V was cut back by 3 bases and J by 4 bases. CDR3: CASSEGGDRPNQPQHF. The CDR3 DNA reads TGTGCCAGCAGCGAGGGGGGGGACAGACCAAATCAGCCCCAGCATTTT.